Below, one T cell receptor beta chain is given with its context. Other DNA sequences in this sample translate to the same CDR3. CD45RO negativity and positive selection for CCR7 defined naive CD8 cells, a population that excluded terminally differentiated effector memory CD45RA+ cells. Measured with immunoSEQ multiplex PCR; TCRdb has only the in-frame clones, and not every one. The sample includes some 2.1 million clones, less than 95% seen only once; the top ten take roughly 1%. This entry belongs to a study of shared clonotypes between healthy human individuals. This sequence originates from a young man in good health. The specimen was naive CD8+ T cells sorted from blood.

CDR3 protein: CASSLVRGNEQFF. As DNA, the CDR3 is TGTGCCAGCAGCTTGGTTAGGGGCAATGAGCAGTTCTTC. V usage is TRBV7-2 and J usage is TRBJ2-1, with D possibly matching TRBD1 (5 bases). The germline V gene encodes CDR1 SGHTA and CDR2 FQGNSA. The CDR3 is 13 amino acids. V was shortened by 3 bases and J by 6 bases, with 9 bases between the two germline ends.